This T cell receptor (beta chain) is from a study of cytomegalovirus exposure and HLA in healthy donors. Amplification used 60 Vbeta primers and 13 Jbeta primers. TCRdb's table, derived via immunoSEQ multiplex PCR, lists solely in-frame clones and lacks some. The sample has approximately 92,000 clones, 81% seen once. After removal of 5 bases from V and 8 bases from J, the junction contained 8 bases not matched to a gene. This CDR3 is built from 13 residues. CDR1 and CDR2 (germline): LNHDA, SQIVND (reference sequence). Sequenced input: PBMCs. This chain connects TRBV19 to TRBJ1-2; 7 bases align to TRBD1. This TCR came from a woman between 70 and 85 years old in good health and CMV-seropositive. The chain's CDR3 is CASSLQGRHGYTF. The CDR3 DNA sequence: TGTGCCAGTAGTCTACAGGGGCGTCACGGCTACACCTTC.